The rows below give T cell receptor beta chains drawn from one sample of a study of blood T cell repertoires in COVID-19. The data were produced by immunoSEQ multiplex PCR, yet TCRdb's version contains in-frame clones alone and is incomplete. The sample holds 230,000 or so clones; roughly 90% are singletons and the top ten take 3% to 4.5%. The sample taken for sequencing was PBMCs or T cells enriched from blood (not recorded which). All receptors come from a woman aged 35 to 49 with acute COVID-19. The CDR3 runs from the conserved cysteine through the conserved F or W. The D gene is left open where the match is weak. Clone size, where shown, is once, few, many, or a class for clones that have expanded.

CDR3: CASSVADRGNVAFF
D: TRBD1
size: NA
V: TRBV9
J: TRBJ1-1

CDR3: CASRSGNSGNTIYF
D: NA
size: once
V: TRBV2
J: TRBJ1-3

CDR3: CAISELADETQYF
D: NA
size: NA
V: TRBV10-3
J: TRBJ2-5

CDR3: CASIGDRGLKGYTF
D: TRBD1
size: NA
V: TRBV19
J: TRBJ1-2

CDR3: CARENTGELFF
D: NA
size: NA
V: TRBV7-9
J: TRBJ2-2

CDR3: CASSQASGGYGYTF
D: NA
size: few
V: TRBV3-1/TRBV3-2
J: TRBJ1-2

CDR3: CASTSTGGLELQPQHF
D: TRBD1
size: NA
V: TRBV19
J: TRBJ1-5

CDR3: CASTGSGETQYF
D: NA
size: NA
V: TRBV7-9
J: TRBJ2-5

CDR3: CASSLAVGVAKNIQYF
D: NA
size: NA
V: TRBV7-8
J: TRBJ2-4

CDR3: CASSQGDTHTDTQYF
D: NA
size: NA
V: TRBV4-1
J: TRBJ2-3

CDR3: CASTPVMNTEAFF
D: NA
size: NA
V: TRBV2
J: TRBJ1-1